These T cell receptor beta chains were read from a single sample in a study of T cell responses to AZD1222 COVID-19 vaccine. Data came from immunoSEQ multiplex PCR; TCRdb stores just in-frame clones and leaves some out. The top ten clones hold 5% of a sample with around 120,000 clones, approximately 94% of them seen once. Sequencing was performed on peripheral blood, taken 28 days after the second AZD1222 dose. The receptors were sampled from an adult who received the AZD1222 COVID-19 vaccine. CDR3s include the opening cysteine and the closing phenylalanine or tryptophan.

V gene	J gene	CDR3 protein
TRBV18	TRBJ2-2	CASSPPAGKNTGELFF
TRBV5-1	TRBJ2-3	CASSLDFADTQYF
TRBV18	TRBJ1-2	CASSPRSGSDPTLGYGYTF
TRBV5-4	TRBJ2-5	CASKAGGPRETQYF
TRBV6-5	TRBJ2-7	CASSYGSQGTYF
TRBV5-1	TRBJ2-7	CASSLGAGTGGPVGLYEQYF
TRBV7-6	TRBJ2-2	CASSLAVAGGTGELFF
TRBV29-1	TRBJ1-2	CSVGFRSRDGYTF
TRBV19	TRBJ1-3	CASSNRAGNTIYF
TRBV11-2	TRBJ2-7	CASSLDRRGSQDEQYF
TRBV18	TRBJ1-2	CASSSGENYGYTF
TRBV7-2	TRBJ2-1	CASSLNRGDYNEQFF
TRBV19	TRBJ1-5	CASSPRANQPQHF
TRBV7-6	TRBJ1-3	CASSPFRQGGNTIYF
TRBV7-7	TRBJ2-1	CASSQGLAGGNEQFF
TRBV7-8	TRBJ2-7	CASSRRVTSGRVDEQYF
TRBV21-1	TRBJ2-1	CASSKPTSGGNNEQFF
TRBV6-5	TRBJ2-2	CASSYRADTGELFF
TRBV6-5	TRBJ2-5	CASSSGQGAETQYF
TRBV19	TRBJ1-1	CASGQNMNTEAFF
TRBV7-3	TRBJ2-5	CASSLSGETQYF
TRBV10-3	TRBJ1-1	CAISEFVWGAFF
TRBV9	TRBJ2-7	CASSPSPKSAPYEQYF
TRBV3-1/TRBV3-2	TRBJ2-2	CASTPTPNTGELFF
TRBV2	TRBJ1-1	CASGGQGGTEAFF
TRBV5-6	TRBJ2-3	CASSLAGVADTQYF
TRBV7-2	TRBJ1-1	CASSLGGGYEAFF
TRBV24-1	TRBJ2-7	CATSDLVCGLTYEQYF
TRBV11-3	TRBJ1-1	CASSLGPNTEAFF